This T cell receptor (beta chain) was sequenced in a study of T-cell reconstitution after alpha-beta-depleted transplantation in children. It was with unique molecular identifiers that the TCRbeta library was prepared. A single record per CDR3 protein comes from TCRdb applying MiXCR to the PCR reads. The profile shows 700,000 to 950,000 distinct CDR3 sequences, about 15% of them singletons. This clonotype was recorded a few times. Its target is not known. The CDR3 runs to 16 residues. V was shortened by 1 base and J by 2 bases, with 14 bases between the two germline ends. Looked up from germline, CDR1 is SEHNR and CDR2 is FQNEAQ (reference sequence). Study-wide results and limits: Two months or so post-transplant, alpha-beta T cells reportedly derived from several hundred expanded graft clones. Fresh T-cell production supplied most of the T-cell counts and diversity seen one year after transplant.

This TCR derives from a male patient under 18 who had a stem cell transplant for acute lymphoblastic leukemia, so the T cells may come from the graft donor. Sequences were derived from PBMCs, mostly from graft donor cells, sampled 360 days after TCRalphabeta/CD19-depleted stem cell transplant. The chain is built from TRBV7-9 and TRBJ2-5, with D unresolved. The CDR3 protein is CASSLVQGPYQETQYF. The CDR3 nucleotides read TGTGCCAGCAGCTTAGTTCAAGGGCCCTATCAAGAGACCCAGTACTTC.